This T cell receptor beta chain was captured by sequencing in a study of T cell responses to AZD1222 COVID-19 vaccine. Sequencing was performed with immunoSEQ multiplex PCR; in TCRdb, only in-frame clones are kept and a portion is missing. The table lists about 92,000 clones, about 90% of them singletons. V was cut by 3 bases and J by 3 bases, with 10 bases left in between. The germline V gene encodes CDR1 MDHEN and CDR2 SYDVKM. This CDR3 comprises 14 residues. Concerning this clone: Its antigen remains unknown.

Study findings and constraints: Variant regions that are unmutated are reportedly the target of nearly half of spike-specific TCRs. Only six or seven AZD1222 recipients tested seropositive at baseline. Spike-spanning, vaccine-associated CD4 TCRs were dominant at 160-218 and 743-854. Recipients of two AZD1222 doses showed rising Spike-specific TCR breadth and depth.

The chain joins TRBV28 to TRBJ2-3; D not resolved. The sequencing used peripheral blood, collected on day 0 of AZD1222 vaccination. The TCR sequence derives from an adult in good health. In DNA form, the CDR3 reads TGTGCCAGCAGTTTTGGTGGGCCTACAGATACGCAGTATTTT. Protein sequence: CASSFGGPTDTQYF.